This T cell receptor beta chain derives from a study of regulatory T cells in long-lasting Graves disease. Findings and caveats of the study: Compared with new cases, persistent Graves' patients showed reduced TCR diversity. Persistent patients shared some 2,500 public clonotypes among themselves. Newly diagnosed patients shared fewer, at roughly 900.

This clonotype appeared many times. Its target is unknown. V lost 3 bases and J lost 6, with 17 bases in between. The CDR3 sequence is 16 residues long. Germline CDR1 SNHLY, CDR2 FYNNEI. Both iRepertoire HTBI primers and Arm-PCR of CDR3 regions were used to build the TCR beta libraries. Each CDR3 protein gets one entry after TCRdb re-called the multiplex PCR reads with MiXCR. The sample lists about half a million distinct CDR3 sequences, more than 10% occurring once. The time point is: newly diagnosed GD, antithyroid drugs for less than 3 months. RNA isolated from PBMCs was used to make the TCR library. Into tubes containing EDTA, approximately 8.5 milliliters of peripheral blood were drawn. This same sample was also part of a study on T cells in Graves' hyperthyroidism and ophthalmopathy. This second study says: Prediction of ophthalmopathy progression came a median around 6 months pre-onset.

The sequencing here drew on peripheral blood mononuclear cells (PBMCs), taken at new diagnosis, from a patient treated with antithyroid drugs. The chain employs TRBV2 and TRBJ2-2; a weak D match, TRBD1 (5 bases). This receptor was identified in a woman younger than 45 with Graves disease. CDR3 sequence reads: CASSEIYQGSSGELFF. CDR3 bases: TGTGCCAGCAGTGAGATTTATCAGGGCTCCTCCGGGGAGCTGTTTTTT.